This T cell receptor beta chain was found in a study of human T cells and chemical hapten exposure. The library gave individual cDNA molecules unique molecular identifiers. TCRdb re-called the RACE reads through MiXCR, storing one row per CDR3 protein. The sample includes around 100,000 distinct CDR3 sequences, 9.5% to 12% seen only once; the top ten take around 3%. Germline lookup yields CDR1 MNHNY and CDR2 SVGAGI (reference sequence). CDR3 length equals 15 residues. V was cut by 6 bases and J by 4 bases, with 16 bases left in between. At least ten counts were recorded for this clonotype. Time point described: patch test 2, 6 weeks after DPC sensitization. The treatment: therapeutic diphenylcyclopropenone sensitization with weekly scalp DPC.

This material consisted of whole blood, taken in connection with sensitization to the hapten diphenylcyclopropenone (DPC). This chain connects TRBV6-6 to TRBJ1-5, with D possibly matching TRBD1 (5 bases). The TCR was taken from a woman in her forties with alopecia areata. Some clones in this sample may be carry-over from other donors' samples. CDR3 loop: CASRPTGGGNQPQHF. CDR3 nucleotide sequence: TGTGCCAGCAGACCAACAGGCGGGGGGAATCAGCCCCAGCATTTT.